The rows below give T cell receptor beta chains drawn from one sample of a study of T cell responses to AZD1222 COVID-19 vaccine. Clones were read by immunoSEQ multiplex PCR, and TCRdb kept only the in-frame ones, dropping some. The sample records about 130,000 clones, over 85% being singletons. This specimen consisted of peripheral blood, obtained 28 days after the second AZD1222 dose. These receptors were taken from an adult who received the AZD1222 COVID-19 vaccine. CDR3s include the opening cysteine and the closing phenylalanine or tryptophan. D genes are given only for firm matches. Clone sizes are given selectively: once, few, many, or a class where the clone is expanded.

size: few
V: TRBV6-2/TRBV6-3
J: TRBJ1-5
D: .
DNA: TGTGCCAGCAGTTACTCGCAAGGGCTGCAGCCCCAGCATTTT
CDR3: CASSYSQGLQPQHF

size: .
V: TRBV7-9
J: TRBJ1-4
D: .
DNA: TGTGCCAGCAGCTTAGGGGTGGGCAGGGTCGGAGAAAAACTGTTTTTT
CDR3: CASSLGVGRVGEKLFF

size: once
V: TRBV9
J: TRBJ2-1
D: .
DNA: TGTGCCAGCAGCGTACCAAGGGAGGGGGGCGACAATGAGCAGTTCTTC
CDR3: CASSVPREGGDNEQFF

size: .
V: TRBV6-5
J: TRBJ1-1
D: TRBD1
DNA: TGTGCCAGCAGTTCCCAGACAGGGAAGGGCACTGAAGCTTTCTTT
CDR3: CASSSQTGKGTEAFF

size: .
V: TRBV2
J: TRBJ1-2
D: .
DNA: TGTGCCAGCAGTGAGGCAGGGCGGAGTAACTATGGCTACACCTTC
CDR3: CASSEAGRSNYGYTF

size: .
V: TRBV16
J: TRBJ1-2
D: TRBD1
DNA: TGTGCCAGCAGCCAATCGGGACAGGGGGCGTACGGCTACACCTTC
CDR3: CASSQSGQGAYGYTF

size: .
V: TRBV7-9
J: TRBJ2-1
D: .
DNA: TGTGCCAGCAGCGTCCGGGACCGGACTTACAATGAGCAGTTCTTC
CDR3: CASSVRDRTYNEQFF

size: .
V: TRBV11-2
J: TRBJ1-1
D: TRBD1
DNA: TGTGCCAGCAGCTCGGGACAGGGGAACACTGAAGCTTTCTTT
CDR3: CASSSGQGNTEAFF

size: .
V: TRBV7-6
J: TRBJ2-3
D: .
DNA: TGTGCCAGCAGCTTGAAGGATACGCAGTATTTT
CDR3: CASSLKDTQYF

size: .
V: TRBV4-3
J: TRBJ1-3
D: .
DNA: TGCGCCAGCAGCCAAGACAGGGGTGGAAACACCATATATTTT
CDR3: CASSQDRGGNTIYF